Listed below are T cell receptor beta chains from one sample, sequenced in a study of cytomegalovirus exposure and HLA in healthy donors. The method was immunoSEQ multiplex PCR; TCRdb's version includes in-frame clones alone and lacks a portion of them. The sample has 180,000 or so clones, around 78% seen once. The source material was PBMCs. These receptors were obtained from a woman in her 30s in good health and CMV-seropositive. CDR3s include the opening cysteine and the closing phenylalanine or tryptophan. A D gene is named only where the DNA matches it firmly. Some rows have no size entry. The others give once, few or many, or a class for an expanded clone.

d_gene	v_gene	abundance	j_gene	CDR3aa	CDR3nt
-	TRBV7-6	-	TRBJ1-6	CASSLEQVNSPLHF	TGTGCCAGCAGCTTAGAACAGGTCAATTCACCCCTCCACTTT
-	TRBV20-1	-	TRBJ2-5	CSVRLPETQYF	TGCAGCGTCAGGCTCCCGGAGACCCAGTACTTC
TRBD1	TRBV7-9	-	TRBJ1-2	CASRTGGDYGYTF	TGTGCCAGCAGGACAGGGGGTGACTATGGCTACACCTTC
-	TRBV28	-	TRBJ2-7	CASSLVSHRERSHEQYF	TGTGCCAGCAGTTTAGTGTCCCACAGGGAACGGTCCCACGAGCAGTACTTC
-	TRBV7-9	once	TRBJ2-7	CASSFQRLSSYEQYF	TGTGCCAGCAGCTTTCAGCGCCTAAGCTCCTACGAGCAGTACTTC
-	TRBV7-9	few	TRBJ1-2	CASSLDEGLNYGYTF	TGTGCCAGCAGCTTAGACGAGGGACTGAACTATGGCTACACCTTC
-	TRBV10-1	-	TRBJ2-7	CASSAGVGEQYF	TGCGCCAGCAGCGCAGGGGTCGGCGAGCAGTACTTC
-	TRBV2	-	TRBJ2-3	CASSETGIPDTQYF	TGTGCCAGCAGTGAAACGGGGATCCCAGATACGCAGTATTTT
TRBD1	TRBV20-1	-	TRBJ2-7	CSAPTGGEQYF	TGCAGTGCTCCAACAGGGGGCGAGCAGTACTTC
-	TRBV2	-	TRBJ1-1	CASSVSGATEAFF	TGTGCCAGCAGTGTGAGTGGGGCAACTGAAGCTTTCTTT
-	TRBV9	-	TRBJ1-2	CASSVDAGKYGYTF	TGTGCCAGCAGCGTAGACGCAGGCAAATATGGCTACACCTTC
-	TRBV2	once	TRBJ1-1	CASSEGSGTEAFF	TGTGCCAGCAGTGAAGGGAGCGGCACTGAAGCTTTCTTT
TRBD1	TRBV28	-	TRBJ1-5	CAIGTDNQPQHF	TGTGCCATCGGGACAGATAATCAGCCCCAGCATTTT
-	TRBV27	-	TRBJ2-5	CASSQAQGSGETQYF	TGTGCCAGCAGTCAGGCACAGGGTTCAGGGGAGACCCAGTACTTC
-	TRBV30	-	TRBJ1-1	CAWRETGSTEAFF	TGTGCCTGGAGGGAAACAGGGAGCACTGAAGCTTTCTTT